The 19 T cell receptor beta chains in this list originate from one sample, sequenced in a study of cytomegalovirus exposure and HLA in healthy donors. Generated by immunoSEQ multiplex PCR, the TCRdb table keeps only in-frame clones and is missing some. The sample gives 200,000 or so clones, 90% to 95% of which show up once; 0.8% to 1.2% is in the top ten. Sequencing was done on a sample of PBMCs. These receptors were collected from a woman between 18 and 30 years old in good health and CMV-seronegative.

DNA of the CDR3: TGTTGCCTGGACTGGATCTACGAGCAGTACTTC. Translation: CCLDWIYEQYF. V usage is TRBV25-1 and J usage is TRBJ2-7, with D perhaps TRBD2 (5 bases). Germline CDR1 is MGHDK and CDR2 is SYGVNS. This CDR3 has 11 amino acids.

This clone turned up a few times. V usage is TRBV27 and J usage is TRBJ2-7; the match to TRBD2 covers 9 bases. Trimming cost V 9 bases and J 2 bases; bases outside gene matches: 5. Germline CDR1 is MNHEY and CDR2 is SMNVEV (reference sequence). The CDR3 runs to 13 residues. The CDR3 region is CASSGSATYEQYF. In DNA, the CDR3 is TGTGCCAGTAGCGGGAGCGCCACCTACGAGCAGTACTTC.

The rearrangement uses TRBV9 and TRBJ1-1; TRBD1 agrees at 8 bases. The length of the CDR3 is 14 residues. The germline V gene encodes CDR1 SGDLS and CDR2 YYNGEE. V lost 4 bases, J lost 1 base, and 3 bases stayed unmatched. DNA of the CDR3: TGTGCCAGCAGCCGCGGACAGGGGAACACTGAAGCTTTCTTT. Its translation: CASSRGQGNTEAFF.

The chain employs TRBV30 and TRBJ1-4, with D perhaps TRBD1 (5 bases). Per germline, CDR1 GTSNPN and CDR2 SVGIG (reference sequence). Trimming stripped 4 bases from V and 4 bases from J, with 10 bases between. CDR3 length: 13 amino acids. For the CDR3, the DNA is TGTGCCTGGAAGCAGGGAGGTAATGAAAAACTGTTTTTT. Protein product: CAWKQGGNEKLFF.

The chain joins TRBV27 to TRBJ1-2, with D possibly matching TRBD1 (6 bases). The CDR3 is 15 residues long. The V and J ends lost 3 bases and 8 bases respectively, with 19 bases between them. CDR1 MNHEY and CDR2 SMNVEV come from the germline V gene (reference sequence). The CDR3 bases are TGTGCCAGCAGTTTTCTGTCAGGGGACCTTGAGGGCTACACCTTC. Translation: CASSFLSGDLEGYTF.

The CDR3 coding sequence is TGCAGCGTTCGACTAGCGGTAGCCTACGAGCAGTACTTC. Translation gives CSVRLAVAYEQYF. V is TRBV29-1 and J is TRBJ2-7, with 9 bases fitting TRBD2. This CDR3 spans 13 amino acids. The ends lost 5 bases at V and 2 bases at J; junction bases unmatched: 4. The germline gives CDR1 SQVTM, CDR2 ANQGSEA.

The J gene is TRBJ1-1, the V gene TRBV5-4; possible D gene TRBD1, 6 bases. Germline V lookup: CDR1 SGHNT, CDR2 YYREEE (reference sequence). The CDR3 extends over 16 amino acids. With 3 bases removed from V and 1 base from J, the gap between germline ends came to 16 bases. The CDR3 region has the DNA TGTGCCAGCAGCTCAAGGGGGGGCGCGGCGAACACTGAAGCTTTCTTT. As protein: CASSSRGGAANTEAFF.

This clone came up once. The rearrangement joins TRBV30 to TRBJ1-2; D is perhaps TRBD1 (5 bases). Trimming cost V 1 base and J 13 bases, with 22 bases left between them. CDR1 is GTSNPN and CDR2 is SVGIG in the germline V gene (reference sequence). The CDR3 covers 14 residues. In DNA, the CDR3 is TGTGCCTGGAGTGGGAGCACAGGAACCTTTTTTAGCACCTTC. It is translated as CAWSGSTGTFFSTF.

The chain has TRBV6-1 and TRBJ1-1; D perhaps matches TRBD1 (5 bases). Trimming took off 4 bases at V and 0 bases at J, with 9 bases between the two ends. Germline values: CDR1 MNHNS, CDR2 SASEGT. This CDR3 is 14 amino acids long. CDR3 nucleotides: TGTGCCAGCAGTGTGTTACAGGTGAACACTGAAGCTTTCTTT. Protein: CASSVLQVNTEAFF.

V gene TRBV10-3 combines with J gene TRBJ1-3; possible D gene TRBD1, 6 bases. This CDR3 region has 14 residues. CDR1 is ENHRY, CDR2 SYGVKD, per germline. V lost 6 bases and J lost 0, with 9 bases in between. The CDR3 region is CAISGQSSGNTIYF. DNA for the CDR3: TGTGCCATCAGCGGACAGAGCTCTGGAAACACCATATATTTT.

The chain uses TRBV19 and TRBJ2-7, with 8 bases aligning to TRBD2. Looked up from germline, CDR1 is LNHDA and CDR2 is SQIVND (reference sequence). CDR3 size: 14 residues. After removal of 4 bases from V and 3 bases from J, the junction contained 5 bases not matched to a gene. The CDR3 here is CASSNGLAGYEQYF. Here the CDR3 DNA reads TGTGCCAGTAGTAACGGGCTAGCGGGCTACGAGCAGTACTTC. Filled out from reference TRBV19 and TRBJ2-7, the complete variable domain reads DGGITQSPKYLFRKEGQNVTLSCEQNLNHDAMYWYRQDPGQGLRLIYYSQIVNDFQKGDIAEGYSVSREKKESFPLTVTSAQKNPTAFYLCASSNGLAGYEQYFGPGTRLTVT.

This clone occurred once. The rearrangement uses TRBV2 and TRBJ2-5; the D gene is possibly TRBD2 (7 bases). This CDR3 region has 13 residues. Germline V gene lookup returns CDR1 SNHLY and CDR2 FYNNEI. V lost 8 bases, J lost 1 base, and 11 bases lay in between. Written as DNA, the CDR3 is TGTGCCAGCGGGGGGGCAGGCCAAGAGACCCAGTACTTC. It codes for CASGGAGQETQYF.

The chain couples TRBV5-5 to TRBJ2-7; TRBD2 matches 14 bases. The V gene's germline CDR1 is SGHKS and CDR2 YYEKEE (reference sequence). CDR3 size: 15 residues. The J segment lost 6 bases and the V segment lost 3 bases, leaving 5 bases of the junction unmatched. CDR3 sequence reads: CASSWGLAGVIEQYF. In nucleotides, the CDR3 is TGTGCCAGCAGCTGGGGACTAGCGGGAGTAATCGAGCAGTACTTC.

The V and J genes are TRBV5-1 and TRBJ2-7, with 10 bases that match TRBD2. The germline V gene encodes CDR1 SGHRS and CDR2 YFSETQ. The CDR3 contains 14 residues. The ends lost 7 bases at V and 5 bases at J; junction bases unmatched: 9. The CDR3 nucleotides read TGCGCCAGCGGAAGCGGGAGGGGGGGCCACGAGCAGTACTTC. Residues: CASGSGRGGHEQYF.

This clone was recorded a few times. This CDR3 is CAWSGGSYAGELFF. In DNA, the CDR3 is TGTGCCTGGAGTGGGGGCTCCTACGCCGGGGAGCTGTTTTTT. V and J are TRBV30 and TRBJ2-2; tentative D call: TRBD1 (5 bases). The V and J ends lost 1 base and 6 bases respectively, with 12 bases between them. CDR1 is GTSNPN, CDR2 SVGIG, per germline (reference sequence). The CDR3 contains 14 residues.

The J gene is TRBJ1-1, the V gene TRBV28; the D gene is possibly TRBD1 (6 bases). V was trimmed by 3 bases and J by 9 bases, leaving 8 bases between them. The CDR3 is 11 residues long. The germline CDR1 and CDR2 sequences are MDHEN and SYDVKM. This chain's CDR3 is CASSLGDKAFF. CDR3 sequence (DNA): TGTGCCAGCAGTTTGGGGGACAAAGCTTTCTTT.

V is TRBV2 and J is TRBJ2-1, with D possibly TRBD1 on 6 matching bases. The CDR3 is 17 residues long. Germline V gives CDR1 SNHLY, CDR2 FYNNEI. Trimming took 6 bases from V and 1 from J, leaving 19 bases between them. CDR3 bases: TGTGCCAGCAGAAGCTTCACAGGGAGAATATCCTACAATGAGCAGTTCTTC. Its translation is CASRSFTGRISYNEQFF.

The gene calls are TRBV5-1 and TRBJ2-7; TRBD2 might be the D (5 bases). The CDR3 runs 14 residues. From germline, CDR1 is SGHRS and CDR2 YFSETQ. V lost 0 bases and J 6 bases, leaving 13 bases between the germline ends. CDR3 amino acids: CASSLDRTRAEQYF. The CDR3 DNA follows: TGCGCCAGCAGCTTGGACCGAACGAGGGCCGAGCAGTACTTC.

This chain links TRBV5-1 with TRBJ1-5; 9 bases are shared with TRBD1. The CDR3 extends over 15 amino acids. Germline assignment: CDR1 SGHRS and CDR2 YFSETQ. J was trimmed by 5 bases and V by 5 bases; bases with no gene match: 8. The CDR3, as DNA: TGCGCCAGCAGTTATGGGACAGGGTCGGATCAGCCCCAGCATTTT. Translating gives CASSYGTGSDQPQHF.